This T cell receptor (beta chain) was recorded in a study of OX40 agonist ivuxolimab in advanced cancers. Across the study: Over 30% of patients had received prior checkpoint inhibitor therapy. Study outcomes and limitations: Doses of 0.1 to 3.0 mg/kg were accompanied by clonal expansion of CD4+ and CD8+ blood T cells by week 6. The study did not work out the antigen specificity of the expanded peripheral T cells.

V shed 5 bases and J shed 10 bases, with 14 bases lying between them. Germline CDR1 reads DFQATT; CDR2 reads SNEGSKA (reference sequence). The CDR3 length is 11 residues. This clone was seen a single time. Its specificity is not known. Repertoires were generated with immunoSEQ multiplex PCR, while TCRdb's copy carries only in-frame clones and drops some. Of approximately 60,000 clones in the sample, around 87% were seen once. The sample here was CD4+ or CD8+ T cells sorted from blood, taken in a trial of the OX40 agonist ivuxolimab. This TCR was recovered from an adult with an advanced solid tumor such as melanoma, head and neck, liver or kidney cancer. The rearrangement uses TRBV20-1 and TRBJ1-1, with a tentative D call TRBD1 (6 bases). This CDR3 reads CSAEGGETAFF. CDR3 DNA sequence: TGCAGTGCTGAGGGGGGCGAAACAGCTTTCTTT.